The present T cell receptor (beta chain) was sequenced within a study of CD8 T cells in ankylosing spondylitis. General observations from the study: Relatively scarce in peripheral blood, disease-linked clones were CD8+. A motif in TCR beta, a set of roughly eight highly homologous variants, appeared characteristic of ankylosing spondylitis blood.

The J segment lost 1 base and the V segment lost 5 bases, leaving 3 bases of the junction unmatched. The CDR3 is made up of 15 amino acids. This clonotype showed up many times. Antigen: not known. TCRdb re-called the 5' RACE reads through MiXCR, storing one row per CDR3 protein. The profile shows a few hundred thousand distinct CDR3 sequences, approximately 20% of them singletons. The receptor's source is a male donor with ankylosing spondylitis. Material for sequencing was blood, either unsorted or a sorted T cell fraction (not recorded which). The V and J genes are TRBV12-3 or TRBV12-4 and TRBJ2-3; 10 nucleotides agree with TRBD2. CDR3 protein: CASSQGLAGTDTQYF. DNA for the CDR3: TGTGCCAGCAGTCAAGGACTAGCGGGCACAGATACGCAGTATTTT.